The T cell receptor beta chain under discussion was sequenced for a study of T-cell reconstitution after alpha-beta-depleted transplantation in children (dated by TCRdb to the mid-2010s). For the study in its entirety: The study quantitatively tracked T-cell immune reconstitution after TCRalphabeta/CD19-depleted allogeneic hematopoietic cell transplantation in children using TCR repertoire profiling. Broader findings and caveats from the paper: The apparently early recovery of alphabetaT-cell counts about two months after transplant reportedly depended on only several hundred rapidly expanded clones that came from non-depleted graft cells. Over subsequent months, a decline in hyperexpanded clone frequencies was noted, and after one year, T-cell counts and TCRbeta diversity were mostly ascribed to newly produced T cells. In some patients, the high TCRbeta diversity seen at day 60 was put down to recipient T cells and intrathymic progenitors that had survived conditioning.

Preparation of the library involved PCR. Sequencing relied on an Illumina HiSeq 2500. To normalize quantification of the TCRbeta repertoire, the TCR libraries were built with molecular barcoding that relied on unique molecular identifiers. The raw public data were reprocessed by TCRdb itself: fastp quality trimming at Q25, MiXCR clonotype calling, in-frame beta chains only. A single entry per CDR3 protein holds the most common genes and DNA from its merged rows. Here the sample has fewer than 550,000 distinct CDR3 sequences; about 10% occur a single time. The ten most abundant clones make up 14% of the sample. Points on this clonotype: This receptor's antigen is unknown. Base qualities are not provided; no much larger clone lies one nucleotide away.

The junction shows trimming of 2 bases on V and 5 bases on J, and the gene matches do not reach 15 bases of it. Inclusive of the bounding cysteine and phenylalanine, the CDR3 is 19 residues long. Of the read, only the CDR3 DNA is kept; its 57 bases are in frame from base 1. The germline V gene supplies CDR1 SGHVS and CDR2 FQNEAQ. In light of the paper, this sample's treatment or condition label describes: allogeneic hematopoietic cell transplantation with graft depleted of TCRalphabeta T cells and CD19 B cells. TCRalphabeta/CD19-depleted allogeneic hematopoietic cell grafts were given to the transplant recipients, all of whom were children.

The material sequenced was PBMCs, mostly from graft donor cells, taken 180 days after TCRalphabeta/CD19-depleted stem cell transplant. The receptor comes from a female patient aged 2-9 years who had a stem cell transplant for aplastic anemia, so the T cells may come from the graft donor. The V gene is TRBV7-8 and the J gene is TRBJ2-5, and 12 bases in between align with TRBD2. The nucleotides are TGTGCCAGCAGCTTAATACGCTCTCTAGCGGGAGGGCCAAGGGAGACCCAGTACTTC. This encodes CASSLIRSLAGGPRETQYF.